This T cell receptor (beta chain) derives from a study of response to subunit inactivated influenza vaccine. One entry per CDR3 protein results from TCRdb running MiXCR on the RT-PCR reads. The sample has around 500,000 distinct CDR3 sequences; 9.5% to 13% are singletons. This clonotype showed up just a few times. What it recognizes is unknown. Overall study results and limits: T cells newly recruited by each seasonal influenza vaccination are few, the authors suggested.

The sequence came from a man over 45 who received an inactivated influenza vaccine. The input for sequencing was PBMCs from blood, taken roughly 47 days after vaccination.

CDR3 nucleotide sequence: TGTGCCAGCAAGCCCTCCGGGGTCTACGAGCAGTACTTC. Its protein is CASKPSGVYEQYF. This chain uses TRBV2 with TRBJ2-7, with a weak D call TRBD2 (5 bases). Trimming took 7 bases from V and 3 from J, leaving 13 bases between them. This CDR3 spans 13 amino acids. Germline V gene lookup returns CDR1 SNHLY and CDR2 FYNNEI.